This T cell receptor (beta chain) originates from a study of molecular identifiers for immune sequencing clone quantification (dated by TCRdb to the late 2010s). In the study overall: For a replicate experiment, RNA from roughly 21,000 or 96,000 naive CD8 T cells was divided into five aliquots, and four of the five aliquots were sequenced. CD8 T cells were used in a methods study to benchmark molecular-identifier clustering-based TCR repertoire sequencing (MIDCIRS) and TCR RNA copy counting.

On the study overall, not on this receptor specifically: Naive libraries contained spiked-in Jurkat TCR RNA (around ten copies' worth), which is not part of the donor repertoire. Clones above 20 RNA copies held over 98% of molecules in CMV-specific effector cells but under 1% in naive cells. When barcode sub-clustering was not used, chimeric consensus sequences inflated TCR diversity, with chimeras reaching as high as 47%. Even against a background of 750,000 to 1,000,000 naive CD8 T cells, spiked-in Jurkat TCR RNA amounting to a single cell's worth was reported to be detectable. The sizes of highly expanded clones could end up underestimated when identical TCR molecules share a barcode. Modeling estimated about three recovered TCR RNA copies per cell, compared with about 10 by digital PCR, which implies about 32% capture efficiency.

This clonotype was found many times. This receptor's antigen is unknown. No clone much larger than this one lies a single base away; base qualities are absent. Libraries of naive CD8 T cells were built from 20,000 to 1,000,000 sorted cells, with 10%, 30% or 50% of the purified RNA used. Naive CD8 T cells, defined as CD8+CD4-CCR7+CD45RA+, were FACS-sorted into RLT Plus buffer on a BD FACSAria II. To test detection sensitivity, Jurkat RNA equivalent to more than 9 TCR copies was spiked into samples of about 19,000-1,000,000 naive CD8 T cells. Enrichment of CD8 T cells was done with RosetteSep CD8+ T Cell Enrichment Cocktail plus Ficoll-Paque, and ACK red cell lysis came afterward. Relative to germline, V is 4 bases shorter and J is 2 bases shorter, with 7 bases between their ends. From the germline V gene, CDR1 is SGHDT and CDR2 is YYEEEE. The CDR3 starts with the cysteine, ends with the phenylalanine, and has 12 residues. CDR3 DNA only is kept here, 36 bases in frame from base 1.

Receptor libraries were prepared by PCR. Sequencing used an Illumina HiSeq 4000. Bulk TCR libraries were generated as previously described, with the TCR primers listed in Table S5 used. Total RNA was purified with the Qiagen AllPrep DNA/RNA kit. Before analysis, reads from multiple sequencing runs of one library were combined. The authors processed their data as follows. Reads were retained only if their TCR constant sequence matched exactly, and those retained reads were trimmed to 150 nt and grouped according to their 12-nt molecular barcodes. Reads in each barcode group were sub-clustered using a 15% Levenshtein threshold, and a quality-weighted consensus sequence was built for each RNA molecule. Non-functional sequences were discarded, and so were lower-count sequences lying one edit away from another sequence. Based on fitting two negative binomial distributions, any barcode sub-cluster with under 20% of the maximum read count was discarded. The raw public data were reprocessed by TCRdb itself: fastp quality trimming at Q25, MiXCR clonotype calling, in-frame beta chains only. Rows are unified per CDR3 protein, each entry keeping the most common DNA and genes. The authors' filters were not applied to this entry. The sample profile shows some 650,000 distinct CDR3 sequences; less than 20% of them were found once. Together, the top ten hold around 0.9% of the sample.

The specimen was naive CD8+ T cells from blood, with Jurkat cell RNA spiked in. What this sample's cell subset or site label stands for: FACS-sorted CD8+CD4-CCR7+CD45RA+ naive T cells. The chain is encoded by TRBV5-6 joined to TRBJ2-7, with the D gene not confidently named. This receptor was identified in a human donor in good health. Some libraries in this study had Jurkat cell RNA spiked in. The nucleotides are TGTGCCAGCAGCGCCCGGACCTACGAGCAGTACTTC. This sequence encodes CASSARTYEQYF.